The rows below give T cell receptor beta chains drawn from one sample of a study of T cell repertoires in cytomegalovirus infection. TCRdb re-called the reads through MiXCR, storing one row per CDR3 protein. The sample has about 97,000 distinct CDR3 sequences, about 17% seen once; the top ten hold approximately 7.6%. Material for sequencing was PBMCs. The receptors stem from a human donor in good health (CMV status not recorded). Some clones in this sample may be carry-over from other donors' samples. CDR3s include the opening cysteine and the closing phenylalanine or tryptophan. Fields, in order: V gene, CDR3 protein.

TRBV12-5,CASATTADTQYF
TRBV7-2,CASRRDSTQNYGYTF
TRBV7-8,CASSLRDRGSISPLHF
TRBV7-2,CASSLGGGRSEAFF
TRBV18,CASSQTKENTEAFF
TRBV29-1,CSVVTGAATEAFF
TRBV19,CASKKPGGGTEAFF
TRBV6-2/TRBV6-3,CASSNLAESSYNEQFF
TRBV6-2/TRBV6-3,CASSRGTATSSSYNEQFF
TRBV7-2,CASTLDRAAFF
TRBV7-8,CASSLIRGTGELFF
TRBV12-3/TRBV12-4,CASSLHRQGGEQYF
TRBV7-2,CASSGGGYTGELFF
TRBV5-5,CASSSFRGSGANVLTF
TRBV7-3,CASSSQRGSEQYF
TRBV7-2,CASSLGRSSYEQYF
TRBV5-6,CASSDGTEAFF
TRBV18,CASGVDLSNEQFF
TRBV23-1,CASSQDRGGNQPQHF
TRBV9,CTSSVGVAATGELFF
TRBV20-1,CSAPGTSLKEQFF
TRBV7-6,CASSLGVGPNTGELFF
TRBV19,CASSIVGSNQPQHF
TRBV7-2,CASSLGSRETNEQFF
TRBV7-2,CASSADRGKVEQYF
TRBV4-1,CASSQGRTGLYEQYF
TRBV5-1,CASRDEAGGDEQFF
TRBV7-3,CASSLIAGGTGELFF
TRBV28,CASTLNTEAFF
TRBV29-1,CSADPLTGENEKLFF
TRBV7-2,CASSLEADPAEAFF
TRBV6-2/TRBV6-3,CASSYRPGGSQETQYF
TRBV6-4,CASSDSWKENEQFF
TRBV7-2,CASSFAEGYNEQFF
TRBV5-1,CASSFPGQGVTDTQYF
TRBV7-2,CASSSSGGYNEQFF
TRBV29-1,CSVEGGAGGKNTGELFF
TRBV7-3,CASSPSGTGELFF
TRBV29-1,CSVGGGRGEAFF